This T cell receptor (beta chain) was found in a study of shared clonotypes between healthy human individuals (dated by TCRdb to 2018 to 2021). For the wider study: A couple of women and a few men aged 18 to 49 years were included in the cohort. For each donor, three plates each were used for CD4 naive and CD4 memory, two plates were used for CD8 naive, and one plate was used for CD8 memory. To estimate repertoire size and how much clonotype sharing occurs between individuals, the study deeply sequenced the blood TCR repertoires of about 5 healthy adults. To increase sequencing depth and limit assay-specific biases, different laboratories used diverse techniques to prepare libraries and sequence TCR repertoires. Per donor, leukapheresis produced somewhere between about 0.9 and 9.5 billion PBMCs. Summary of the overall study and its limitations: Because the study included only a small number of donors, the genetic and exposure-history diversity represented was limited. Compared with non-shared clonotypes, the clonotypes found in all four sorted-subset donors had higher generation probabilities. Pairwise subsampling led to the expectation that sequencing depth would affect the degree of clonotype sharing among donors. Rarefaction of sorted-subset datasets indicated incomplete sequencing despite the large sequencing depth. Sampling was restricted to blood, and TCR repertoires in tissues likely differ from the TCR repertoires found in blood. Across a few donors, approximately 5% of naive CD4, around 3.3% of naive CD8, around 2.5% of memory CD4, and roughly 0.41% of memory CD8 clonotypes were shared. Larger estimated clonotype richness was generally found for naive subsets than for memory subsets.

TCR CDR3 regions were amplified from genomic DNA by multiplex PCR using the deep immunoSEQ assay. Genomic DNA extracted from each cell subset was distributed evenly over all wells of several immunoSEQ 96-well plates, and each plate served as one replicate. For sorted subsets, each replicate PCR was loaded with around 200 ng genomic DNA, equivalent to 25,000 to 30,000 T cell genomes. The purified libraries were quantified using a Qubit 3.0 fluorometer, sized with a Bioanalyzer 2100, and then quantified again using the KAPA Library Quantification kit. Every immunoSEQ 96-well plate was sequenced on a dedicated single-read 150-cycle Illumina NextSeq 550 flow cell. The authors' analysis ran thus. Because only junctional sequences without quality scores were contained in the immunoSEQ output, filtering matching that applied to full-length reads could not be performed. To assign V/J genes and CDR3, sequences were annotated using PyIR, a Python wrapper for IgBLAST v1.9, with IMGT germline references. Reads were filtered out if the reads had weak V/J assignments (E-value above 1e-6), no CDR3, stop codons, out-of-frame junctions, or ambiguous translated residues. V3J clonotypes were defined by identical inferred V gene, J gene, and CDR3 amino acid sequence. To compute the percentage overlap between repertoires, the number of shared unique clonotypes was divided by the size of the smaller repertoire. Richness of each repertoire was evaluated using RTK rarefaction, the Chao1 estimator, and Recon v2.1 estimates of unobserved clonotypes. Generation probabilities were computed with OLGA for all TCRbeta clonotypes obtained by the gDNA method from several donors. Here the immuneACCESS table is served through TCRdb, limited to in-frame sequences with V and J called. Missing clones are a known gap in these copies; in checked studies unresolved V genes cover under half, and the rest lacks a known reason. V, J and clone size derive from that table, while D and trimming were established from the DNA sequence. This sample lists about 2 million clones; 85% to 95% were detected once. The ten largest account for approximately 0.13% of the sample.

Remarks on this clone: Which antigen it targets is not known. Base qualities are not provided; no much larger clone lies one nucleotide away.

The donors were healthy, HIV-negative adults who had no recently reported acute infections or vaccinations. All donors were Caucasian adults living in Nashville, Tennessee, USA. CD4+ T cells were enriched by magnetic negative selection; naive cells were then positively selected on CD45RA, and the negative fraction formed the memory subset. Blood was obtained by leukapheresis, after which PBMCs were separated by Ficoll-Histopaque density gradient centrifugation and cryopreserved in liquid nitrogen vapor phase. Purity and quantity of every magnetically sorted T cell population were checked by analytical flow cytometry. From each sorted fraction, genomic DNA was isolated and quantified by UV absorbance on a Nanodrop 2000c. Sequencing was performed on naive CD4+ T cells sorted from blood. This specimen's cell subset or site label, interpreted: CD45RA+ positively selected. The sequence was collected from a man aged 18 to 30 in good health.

DNA sequence: TGTGCCAGCAGTGAAGCGCTTAGGGGGGTACCACATAATACGCAGTATTTT. Translation gives CASSEALRGVPHNTQYF. The sequence links TRBV6-1 to TRBJ2-3; the D gene could be TRBD1 or TRBD2, each one agreeing over 6 bases. The V end loses 0 bases and the J end loses 7 bases, and a stretch of 20 bases separates them. CDR3 length: 17 amino acids, cysteine to phenylalanine. CDR3 DNA is the only sequence kept; it has 51 bases, read in frame from the first base. Per the germline V gene, MNHNS is the CDR1 and SASEGT is the CDR2.